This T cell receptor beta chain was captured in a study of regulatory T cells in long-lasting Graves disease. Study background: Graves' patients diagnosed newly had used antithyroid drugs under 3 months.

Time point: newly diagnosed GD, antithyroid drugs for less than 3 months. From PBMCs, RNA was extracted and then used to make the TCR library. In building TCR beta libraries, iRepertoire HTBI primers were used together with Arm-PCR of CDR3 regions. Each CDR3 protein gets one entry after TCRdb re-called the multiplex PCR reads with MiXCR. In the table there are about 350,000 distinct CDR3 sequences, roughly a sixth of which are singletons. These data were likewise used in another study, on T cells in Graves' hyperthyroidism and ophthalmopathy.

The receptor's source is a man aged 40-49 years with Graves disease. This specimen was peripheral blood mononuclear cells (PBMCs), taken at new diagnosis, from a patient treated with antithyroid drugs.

The CDR3 reads CASSVGQAETQYF. CDR3 DNA: TGTGCCAGCAGCGTAGGACAGGCGGAGACCCAGTACTTC. The chain uses TRBV9 and TRBJ2-5; possibly TRBD1 for D (6 bases). The CDR3 length is 13 residues. Trimming took off 0 bases at V and 5 bases at J, with 8 bases between the two ends. Germline-derived CDR1 and CDR2 are SGDLS and YYNGEE.